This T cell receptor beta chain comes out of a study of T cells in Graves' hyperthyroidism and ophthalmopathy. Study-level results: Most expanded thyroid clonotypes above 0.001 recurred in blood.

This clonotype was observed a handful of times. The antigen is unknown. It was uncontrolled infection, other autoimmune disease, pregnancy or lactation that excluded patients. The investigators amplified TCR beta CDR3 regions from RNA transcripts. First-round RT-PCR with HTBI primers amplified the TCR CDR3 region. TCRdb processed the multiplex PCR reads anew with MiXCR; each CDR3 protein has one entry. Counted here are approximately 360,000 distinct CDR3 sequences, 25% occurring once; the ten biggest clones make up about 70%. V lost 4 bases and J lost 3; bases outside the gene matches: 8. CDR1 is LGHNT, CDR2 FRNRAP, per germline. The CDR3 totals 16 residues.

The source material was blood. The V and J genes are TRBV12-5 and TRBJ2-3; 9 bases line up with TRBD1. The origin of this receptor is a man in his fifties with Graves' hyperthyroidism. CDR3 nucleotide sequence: TGTGCTAGTGGTTCCCCGGGACAGGGTATGACAGATACGCAGTATTTT. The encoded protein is CASGSPGQGMTDTQYF.